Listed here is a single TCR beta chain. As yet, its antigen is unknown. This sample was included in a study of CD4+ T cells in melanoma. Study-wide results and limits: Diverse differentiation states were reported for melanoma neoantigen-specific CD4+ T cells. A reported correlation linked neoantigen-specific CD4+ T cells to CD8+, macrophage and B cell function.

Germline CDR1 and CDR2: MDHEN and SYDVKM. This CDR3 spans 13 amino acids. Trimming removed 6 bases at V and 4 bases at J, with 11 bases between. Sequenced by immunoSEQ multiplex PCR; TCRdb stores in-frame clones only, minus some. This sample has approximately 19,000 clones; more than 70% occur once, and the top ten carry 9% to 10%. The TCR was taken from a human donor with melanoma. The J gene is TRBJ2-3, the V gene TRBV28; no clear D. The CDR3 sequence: CASRLLLADTQYF. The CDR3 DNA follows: TGTGCCAGCAGGCTCCTTTTAGCAGATACGCAGTATTTT.